This TCR beta chain derives from a study of CXCR3-negative and CXCR3-positive naive CD8 T cells. Libraries were UMI-labeled 5' RACE TRB cDNA. Reanalyzing the 5' RACE reads, TCRdb keeps one entry per CDR3 protein, without DNA. The sample data list about 38,000 distinct CDR3 sequences. The CDR3 has 12 amino acids. Study-wide findings and caveats: Diversity proved comparably high across both naive subsets and much lower in memory CD8+ cells. TRB CDR3 properties were used to infer TCR strength, and surface CD5 was comparable between naive subsets. Memory cells showed distinct TRBV-TRBJ patterns, while the two naive subsets matched.

On this clonotype itself: The antigen remains unidentified.

The TCR originated in a human donor in good health. Some clones in this sample may be carry-over from other donors' samples. The chain combines TRBV12-3 or TRBV12-4 with TRBJ2-1. Sequencing input: memory CD8+ T cells from blood. The CDR3 spells CASSPTANEQFF.